This T cell receptor (beta chain) was observed in a study of blood T cell repertoires in COVID-19. As for the study in general: From the United States, Italy and Spain came samples of acute and convalescent COVID-19.

Per the study methods: Amplification with reference gene primers provided the estimates of nucleated cell counts. Only in-frame clones appear in the TCRdb table, and some are missing; sequencing was by immunoSEQ multiplex PCR. D and trimming come from the DNA, and the V and J calls and clone size come from that table. The profile shows hundreds of thousands of clones, 89% of them singletons. The CDR3 has 16 residues. Trimming at V came to 1 base and at J to 3 bases, leaving 7 bases not matched to a gene. Per germline, CDR1 SEHNR and CDR2 FQNEAQ (reference sequence). The TCR comes from a woman in her 30s with COVID-19, enrolled during active disease. This chain joins TRBV7-9 and TRBJ2-3; 7 bases fit TRBD2. The sample comprised peripheral blood. CDR3 nucleotides: TGTGCCAGCAGCTTAGGGACTAGGGCCGGGACAGATACGCAGTATTTT. Protein product: CASSLGTRAGTDTQYF.